Each of the 32 T cell receptor beta chains below was sequenced from the same sample in a study of cytomegalovirus exposure and HLA in healthy donors. Primers included in the PCR were 60 Vbeta and 13 Jbeta primers. Using immunoSEQ multiplex PCR, the repertoire was profiled, and TCRdb retains in-frame clones only, with some absent. The sample has 150,000 to 250,000 clones; about 81% are singletons. Sequencing was carried out using PBMCs. The origin of the receptors is a woman in her forties or fifties in good health and CMV-seropositive.

The rearrangement uses TRBV20-1 and TRBJ2-7; D perhaps matches TRBD2 (6 bases). The CDR3 length is 11 residues. V lost 6 bases and J 11 bases, leaving 17 bases between the germline ends. From germline, CDR1 is DFQATT and CDR2 SNEGSKA (reference sequence). The CDR3 protein is CSASLLASKYF. The CDR3 DNA is TGCAGTGCCTCCCTCCTAGCGTCAAAGTACTTC.

Here the CDR3 reads CASSPGAGGYTDTQYF. The CDR3, as DNA: TGTGCCAGCAGCCCCGGGGCGGGGGGGTACACAGATACGCAGTATTTT. The chain has TRBV7-2 and TRBJ2-3; the match to TRBD2 covers 9 bases. The CDR3 totals 16 residues. CDR1 is SGHTA and CDR2 is FQGNSA in the germline V gene. Trimming took 5 bases from V and 2 from J; bases not matched to a gene: 8.

The chain uses TRBV14 and TRBJ1-1; a possible D gene is TRBD1 (5 bases). From germline, CDR1 is SGHDN and CDR2 FVKESK. This CDR3 is built from 14 residues. Trimming removed 6 bases from V and 4 bases from J, with 15 bases in between. For the CDR3, the DNA is TGTGCCAGCAGTCGACAGTCATGGAGCACTGAAGCTTTCTTT. Translated, it gives CASSRQSWSTEAFF.

V gene TRBV6-1 combines with J gene TRBJ2-3; no clear D gene. Trimming shortened V by 2 bases and J by 5 bases, and 8 bases separated the two germline ends. The length of the CDR3 is 13 residues. The germline CDR1 and CDR2 sequences are MNHNS and SASEGT. The CDR3 sequence is CASSEISRDTQYF. The CDR3 coding sequence is TGTGCCAGCAGTGAAATTAGTAGAGATACGCAGTATTTT.

This rearrangement joins TRBV5-1 to TRBJ2-2; unclear D gene. V was cut by 0 bases and J by 8 bases, with 11 bases left in between. There are 14 residues in the CDR3. Germline assignment: CDR1 SGHRS and CDR2 YFSETQ. The CDR3 nucleotides are TGCGCCAGCAGCTTGGTTTTATACTCGGGGGAGCTGTTTTTT. Residues: CASSLVLYSGELFF.

This chain links TRBV5-1 with TRBJ1-1; no reliable D call. Germline V gene lookup returns CDR1 SGHRS and CDR2 YFSETQ. The CDR3 runs 16 residues. Trimming shortened V by 3 bases and J by 0 bases, and 15 bases separated the two germline ends. Here the CDR3 reads CASSSGGSVMNTEAFF. CDR3 in DNA: TGCGCCAGCAGCTCCGGCGGCAGTGTCATGAACACTGAAGCTTTCTTT.

The chain joins TRBV27 to TRBJ2-5; 8 nucleotides agree with TRBD1. Germline CDR1 is MNHEY and CDR2 is SMNVEV (reference sequence). V lost 0 bases to trimming and J lost 5 bases; unmatched junction nucleotides: 14. CDR3 size: 18 residues. CDR3 sequence (DNA): TGTGCCAGCAGTTTATCCCCAGGGGGCAGAGTCTTGGGGGAGACCCAGTACTTC. Protein product: CASSLSPGGRVLGETQYF.

This clone turned up a few times. The V gene is TRBV5-6, the J gene TRBJ2-1, with TRBD2 identical over 13 bases. J gave up 0 bases and V 5 bases, and 8 bases lay outside the gene matches. From germline, CDR1 is SGHDT and CDR2 YYEEEE. The CDR3 consists of 18 residues. The DNA of the CDR3 is TGTGCCAGCAGACACCGACTAGCGGGAGGAAGCTCCTACAATGAGCAGTTCTTC. Translated, it gives CASRHRLAGGSSYNEQFF.

In this sample, this clone turned up a few times. The CDR3 DNA reads TGTGCCAGCAGTTTAACAACAGGGGGCTCGGGTTCACCCCTCCACTTT. Its protein product is CASSLTTGGSGSPLHF. The chain uses TRBV27 and TRBJ1-6, with 9 bases matching TRBD1. V trimming: 2 bases; J trimming: 9 bases; junction bases outside the gene matches: 8. The CDR3 has 16 amino acids. In germline, CDR1 is MNHEY, CDR2 SMNVEV (reference sequence).

The chain has TRBV7-9 and TRBJ2-7, with TRBD1 matching 8 bases. V lost 4 bases to trimming and J lost 3 bases; unmatched junction nucleotides: 5. This CDR3 comprises 14 residues. Germline CDR1 and CDR2: SEHNR and FQNEAQ (reference sequence). The DNA of the CDR3 is TGTGCCAGCAGCTCGCAGGGGGCCTTCTACGAGCAGTACTTC. The encoded protein is CASSSQGAFYEQYF.

This clone was counted between two and nine times. This CDR3 is CASSLGQGGSNEKLFF. The CDR3 nucleotides read TGTGCCAGCAGCTTAGGGCAGGGGGGCTCTAATGAAAAACTGTTTTTT. The chain carries TRBV7-6 and TRBJ1-4, with 7 nucleotides matching TRBD1. Unmatched junction bases numbered 5, after V lost 1 base and J lost 3 bases. The CDR3 loop spans 16 amino acids. Per the germline V gene, CDR1 is SGHVS and CDR2 is FNYEAQ.

The V and J genes are TRBV2 and TRBJ2-1, with 14 positions matching TRBD2. The CDR3 totals 15 residues. CDR1 SNHLY and CDR2 FYNNEI come from the germline V gene. J lost 9 bases, V lost 5 bases, and 6 bases had no gene match. The CDR3 sequence: CASSRLAGGAGEQFF. CDR3 nucleotide sequence: TGTGCCAGCAGTAGACTAGCGGGGGGGGCCGGTGAGCAGTTCTTC.

The chain joins TRBV11-2 to TRBJ1-1; TRBD1 aligns across 7 bases. In germline, CDR1 is SGHAT, CDR2 FQNNGV. The length of the CDR3 is 13 residues. V lost 6 bases and J lost 10; bases outside the gene matches: 11. The CDR3 bases are TGTGCCAGCAGTCAAGGGGGCGTGGGCTCAGCTTTCTTT. Its translation: CASSQGGVGSAFF.

The V gene is TRBV19, the J gene TRBJ1-2, with a weak D call TRBD1 (6 bases). Looked up from germline, CDR1 is LNHDA and CDR2 is SQIVND (reference sequence). There are 12 residues in the CDR3. Deletions cut 5 bases from V and 7 bases from J, with 11 bases between. The DNA of the CDR3 is TGTGCCAGTAGTCCCAGGGGAAGTGGCTACACCTTC. It specifies CASSPRGSGYTF.

The genes are TRBV27 and TRBJ1-5, with a weak D call TRBD1 (5 bases). The CDR3 is 13 amino acids. Trimming pared 4 bases from V and 4 bases from J, leaving 8 bases between. Germline V gives CDR1 MNHEY, CDR2 SMNVEV (reference sequence). The CDR3 bases are TGTGCCAGCAGTTCGGGGGGTAATCAGCCCCAGCATTTT. It encodes CASSSGGNQPQHF.

Only one count was recorded for this clone. V is TRBV5-1 and J is TRBJ2-2; TRBD1 is a possible D gene (5 bases). Per the germline V gene, CDR1 is SGHRS and CDR2 is YFSETQ. The CDR3 sequence is 15 residues long. V dropped 1 base and J dropped 4 bases, with 11 bases sitting between them. The CDR3 sequence: CASSLIQGGTGELFF. In nucleotides, the CDR3 is TGCGCCAGCAGCTTGATCCAGGGTGGCACCGGGGAGCTGTTTTTT.

This clone appeared a few times. At the DNA level, this CDR3 is encoded by other sequences in the same sample as well. The rearrangement uses TRBV18 and TRBJ2-5; possible D gene TRBD1, 7 bases. CDR1 and CDR2 (germline): KGHSH, LQKENI. Trimming removed 6 bases from V and 1 base from J, with 12 bases in between. The CDR3 covers 14 residues. The CDR3 DNA reads as TGTGCCAGCTCGCCGGGGGACAGCCAAGAGACCCAGTACTTC. This gives the protein CASSPGDSQETQYF.

The chain has TRBV19 and TRBJ2-1; 7 nucleotides match TRBD2. V trimming: 5 bases; J trimming: 10 bases; junction bases outside the gene matches: 5. The CDR3 consists of 12 residues. From germline, CDR1 is LNHDA and CDR2 SQIVND (reference sequence). The CDR3 here is CASSFSGGEQFF. The CDR3 bases are TGTGCCAGTAGTTTTTCCGGGGGGGAGCAGTTCTTC.

The chain links TRBV5-1 to TRBJ1-2, with 11 positions matching TRBD1. The CDR3 has 15 amino acids. Looked up from germline, CDR1 is SGHRS and CDR2 is YFSETQ. The junction had 6 bases not matched to a gene; V was cut back by 4 bases and J by 4 bases. The CDR3 reads CASSLGTGGVYGYTF. The CDR3 DNA sequence: TGCGCCAGCAGCCTAGGGACAGGGGGAGTCTATGGCTACACCTTC.

The gene calls are TRBV4-3 and TRBJ2-1; 7 positions match TRBD1. There are 15 residues in the CDR3. Trimming took 2 bases from V and 2 from J; bases not matched to a gene: 3. The germline gives CDR1 LGHNA, CDR2 YSLEER. The CDR3 sequence is CASSQYRGPYNEQFF. CDR3 nucleotides: TGCGCCAGCAGCCAATACAGGGGCCCCTACAATGAGCAGTTCTTC.

The genes are TRBV28 and TRBJ1-2, with D unresolved. CDR1 MDHEN and CDR2 SYDVKM come from the germline V gene. V was cut by 1 base and J by 7 bases, with 7 bases left in between. The CDR3 contains 12 residues. The CDR3 sequence is CASSLFTFGYTF. Here the CDR3 DNA reads TGTGCCAGCAGTTTATTTACTTTTGGCTACACCTTC.

V gene TRBV18 combines with J gene TRBJ2-1, with TRBD2 matching 7 bases. Germline V gene data show CDR1 as KGHSH and CDR2 as LQKENI. Trimming cost V 4 bases and J 0 bases; bases outside gene matches: 3. The CDR3 length is 15 residues. The CDR3, as DNA: TGTGCCAGCTCACTACTAGCGCCCTCCTACAATGAGCAGTTCTTC. Its protein is CASSLLAPSYNEQFF.

The V call is TRBV5-1, the J call TRBJ2-7; TRBD1 is a possible D gene (7 bases). The CDR3 totals 15 residues. Germline CDR1 reads SGHRS; CDR2 reads YFSETQ. V was pared by 4 bases and J by 2 bases, with 16 bases between. The CDR3 loop reads CASSGSTGRTYEQYF. The CDR3 DNA reads TGCGCCAGCAGCGGCTCGACAGGGAGGACCTACGAGCAGTACTTC.

This clone was counted a few times. The chain has TRBV28 and TRBJ1-1, with no clear D. V was trimmed by 5 bases and J by 6 bases, leaving 16 bases between them. This CDR3 has 14 residues. Looked up from germline, CDR1 is MDHEN and CDR2 is SYDVKM. The CDR3 DNA sequence: TGTGCCAGCAGTGCGAAGTGGCCCCGGGCTGAAGCTTTCTTT. This translates into CASSAKWPRAEAFF.

This clone was counted a few times. The chain combines TRBV19 with TRBJ1-2; D is possibly TRBD1 (5 bases). The V end lost 4 bases, the J end lost 3 bases, and 18 bases lay between the germline ends. This CDR3 is built from 16 residues. The germline V gene encodes CDR1 LNHDA and CDR2 SQIVND (reference sequence). The CDR3 loop is CASSTPRDSNDYGYTF. The CDR3 DNA reads as TGTGCCAGTAGTACCCCTCGGGACTCCAACGACTATGGCTACACCTTC.

This rearrangement joins TRBV5-4 to TRBJ2-7, with no clear D. V lost 3 bases to trimming and J lost 3 bases, with 10 bases between them. This CDR3 region has 13 residues. Germline values: CDR1 SGHNT, CDR2 YYREEE (reference sequence). The CDR3 sequence: CASSSPDNYEQYF. Written as DNA, the CDR3 is TGTGCCAGCAGCTCACCAGACAACTACGAGCAGTACTTC.

The rearrangement links TRBV5-4 to TRBJ2-7; 11 bases map to TRBD2. Losses at the gene ends were 4 bases for V and 0 bases for J; bases not matched to a gene: 3. The germline V gene encodes CDR1 SGHNT and CDR2 YYREEE (reference sequence). This CDR3 spans 15 amino acids. CDR3 sequence reads: CASSQGLADSYEQYF. The CDR3, as DNA: TGTGCCAGCAGCCAGGGACTAGCGGACTCCTACGAGCAGTACTTC.

The rearrangement links TRBV10-3 to TRBJ2-7; no clear D gene. The V gene lost 4 bases and the J gene lost 8 bases, with 9 bases spanning the gap. CDR1 and CDR2 (germline): ENHRY, SYGVKD. The CDR3 is 11 residues long. CDR3 protein: CAISGPGKQYF. As DNA, the CDR3 is TGTGCCATCAGTGGACCAGGAAAGCAGTACTTC.

The rearrangement uses TRBV7-4 and TRBJ2-7; 9 bases line up with TRBD1. Trimming removed 9 bases from V and 4 bases from J; junction bases left unmatched: 10. Germline CDR1 and CDR2: SGHVT and SQSDAQ. CDR3 size: 14 residues. The chain's CDR3 is CARGTGQGEYEQYF. CDR3 DNA: TGTGCCAGAGGGACGGGACAGGGAGAATACGAGCAGTACTTC.

This clone was detected only a few times. The junction departs from germline at one end; a sequencing error may be responsible. The chain employs TRBV7-9 and TRBJ1-1; D not certain. Per the germline V gene, CDR1 is SEHNR and CDR2 is FQNEAQ (reference sequence). The CDR3 spans 12 residues. The CDR3 nucleotides read TGTTCCAGCCGCCTAGATCTCGCTGAAGCTTTCTTT. Its translation: CSSRLDLAEAFF.

This clone was seen only a few times. J is TRBJ1-5 and V is TRBV19, with D maybe TRBD1 (5 bases). This CDR3 comprises 16 residues. CDR1 is LNHDA, CDR2 SQIVND, per germline (reference sequence). V lost 6 bases and J 5 bases, leaving 20 bases between the germline ends. CDR3 protein: CASRDDVGGTHQPQHF. The CDR3 coding sequence is TGTGCCAGTAGGGACGACGTTGGGGGGACTCATCAGCCCCAGCATTTT.

The chain carries TRBV2 and TRBJ1-2; D gene uncertain. The V end was cut by 1 base, the J end by 4 bases, with 10 bases between. CDR1 is SNHLY and CDR2 is FYNNEI in the germline V gene. The CDR3 loop spans 14 amino acids. The CDR3 spells CASSEVLIVYGYTF. The CDR3 DNA is TGTGCCAGCAGTGAAGTGTTAATCGTCTATGGCTACACCTTC.